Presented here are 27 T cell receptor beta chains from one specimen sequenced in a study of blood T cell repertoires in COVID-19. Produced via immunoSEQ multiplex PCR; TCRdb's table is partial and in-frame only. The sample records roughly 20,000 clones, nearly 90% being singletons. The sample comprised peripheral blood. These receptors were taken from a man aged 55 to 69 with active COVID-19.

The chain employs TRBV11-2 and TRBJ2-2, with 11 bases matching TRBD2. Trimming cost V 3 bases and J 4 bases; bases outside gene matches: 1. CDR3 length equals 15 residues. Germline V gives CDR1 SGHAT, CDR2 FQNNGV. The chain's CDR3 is CASSLLAGGTGELFF. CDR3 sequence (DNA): TGTGCCAGCAGCTTGCTAGCGGGGGGCACCGGGGAGCTGTTTTTT.

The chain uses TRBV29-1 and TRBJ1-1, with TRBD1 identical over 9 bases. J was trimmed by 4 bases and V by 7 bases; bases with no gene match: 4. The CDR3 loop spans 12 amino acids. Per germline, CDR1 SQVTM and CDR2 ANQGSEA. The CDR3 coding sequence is TGCAGCGCCATGACAGGGGGCACTGAAGCTTTCTTT. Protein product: CSAMTGGTEAFF.

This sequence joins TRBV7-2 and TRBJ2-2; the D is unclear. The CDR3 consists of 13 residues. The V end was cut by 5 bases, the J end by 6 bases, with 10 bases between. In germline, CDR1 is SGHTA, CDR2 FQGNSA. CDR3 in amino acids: CASSPISPGELFF. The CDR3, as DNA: TGTGCCAGCAGCCCTATCTCTCCCGGGGAGCTGTTTTTT.

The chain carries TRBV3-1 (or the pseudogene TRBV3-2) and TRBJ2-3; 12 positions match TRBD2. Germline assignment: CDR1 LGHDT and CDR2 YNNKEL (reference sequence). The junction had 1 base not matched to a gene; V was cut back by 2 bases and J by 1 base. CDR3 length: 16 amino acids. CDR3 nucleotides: TGTGCCAGCAGCCAACGGACTAGCGGGGGCACAGATACGCAGTATTTT. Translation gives CASSQRTSGGTDTQYF.

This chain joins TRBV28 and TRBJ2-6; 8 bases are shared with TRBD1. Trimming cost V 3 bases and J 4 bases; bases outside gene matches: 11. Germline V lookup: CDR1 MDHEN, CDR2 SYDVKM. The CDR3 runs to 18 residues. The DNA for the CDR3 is TGTGCCAGCAGTTTCCTAGACAGGGGTCCCGGGGGGGCCAACGTCCTGACTTTC. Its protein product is CASSFLDRGPGGANVLTF.

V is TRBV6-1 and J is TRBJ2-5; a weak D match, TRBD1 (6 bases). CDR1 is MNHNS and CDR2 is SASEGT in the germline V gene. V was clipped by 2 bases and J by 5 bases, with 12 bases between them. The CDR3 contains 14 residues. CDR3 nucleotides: TGTGCCAGCAGTGAACTACAGGGTAGGGAGACCCAGTACTTC. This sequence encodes CASSELQGRETQYF.

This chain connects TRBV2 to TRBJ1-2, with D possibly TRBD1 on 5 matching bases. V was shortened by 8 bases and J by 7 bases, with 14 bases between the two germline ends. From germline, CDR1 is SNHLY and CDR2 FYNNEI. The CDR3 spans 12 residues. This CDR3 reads CASEVGLSGYTF. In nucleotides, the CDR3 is TGTGCCAGCGAGGTGGGGCTGTCTGGCTACACCTTC.

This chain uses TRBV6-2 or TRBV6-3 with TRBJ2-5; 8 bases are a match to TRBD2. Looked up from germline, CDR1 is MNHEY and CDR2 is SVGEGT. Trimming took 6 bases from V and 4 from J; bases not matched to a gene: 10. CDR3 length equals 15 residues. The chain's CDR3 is CASSKLGGAGETQYF. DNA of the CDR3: TGTGCCAGCAGCAAACTCGGGGGGGCCGGAGAGACCCAGTACTTC.

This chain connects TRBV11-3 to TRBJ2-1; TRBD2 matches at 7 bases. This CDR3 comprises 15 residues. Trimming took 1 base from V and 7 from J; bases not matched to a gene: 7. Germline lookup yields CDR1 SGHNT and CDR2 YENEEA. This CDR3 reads CASSLVPGGKNEQFF. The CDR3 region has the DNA TGTGCCAGCAGCTTAGTCCCGGGGGGTAAAAATGAGCAGTTCTTC.

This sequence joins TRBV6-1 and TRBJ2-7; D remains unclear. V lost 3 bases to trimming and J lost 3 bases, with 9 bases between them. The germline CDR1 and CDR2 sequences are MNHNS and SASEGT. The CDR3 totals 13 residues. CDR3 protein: CASSEGDIYEQYF. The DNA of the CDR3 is TGTGCCAGCAGTGAGGGTGACATCTACGAGCAGTACTTC.

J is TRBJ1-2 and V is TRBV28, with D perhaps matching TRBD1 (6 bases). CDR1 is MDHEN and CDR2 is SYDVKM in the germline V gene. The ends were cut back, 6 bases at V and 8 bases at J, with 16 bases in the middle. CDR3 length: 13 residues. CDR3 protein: CASRTNFGQGYTF. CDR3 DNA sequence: TGTGCCAGCAGAACCAATTTCGGACAGGGCTACACCTTC.

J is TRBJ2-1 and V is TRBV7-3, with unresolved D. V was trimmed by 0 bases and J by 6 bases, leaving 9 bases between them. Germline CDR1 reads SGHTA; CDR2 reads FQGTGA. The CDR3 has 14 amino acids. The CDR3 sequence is CASSLTLASNEQFF. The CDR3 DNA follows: TGTGCCAGCAGCTTAACGTTGGCTTCCAATGAGCAGTTCTTC.

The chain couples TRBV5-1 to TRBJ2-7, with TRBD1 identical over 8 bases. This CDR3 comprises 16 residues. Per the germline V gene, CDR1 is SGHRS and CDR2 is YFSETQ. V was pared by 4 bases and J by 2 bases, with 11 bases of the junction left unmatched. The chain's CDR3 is CASSPPTGEKTYEQYF. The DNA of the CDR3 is TGCGCCAGCAGCCCTCCGACAGGGGAAAAGACCTACGAGCAGTACTTC.

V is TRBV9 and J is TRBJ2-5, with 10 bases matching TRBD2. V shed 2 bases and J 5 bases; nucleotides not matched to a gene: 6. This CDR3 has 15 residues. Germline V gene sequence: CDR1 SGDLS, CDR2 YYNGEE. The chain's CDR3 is CASSVSGRASETQYF. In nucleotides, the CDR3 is TGTGCCAGCAGCGTCAGCGGGAGGGCCTCGGAGACCCAGTACTTC.

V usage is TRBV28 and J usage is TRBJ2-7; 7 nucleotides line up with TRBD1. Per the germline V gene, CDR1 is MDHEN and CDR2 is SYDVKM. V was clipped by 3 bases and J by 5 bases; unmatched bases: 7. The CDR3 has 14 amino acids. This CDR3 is CASSLRQGFDEQYF. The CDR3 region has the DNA TGTGCCAGCAGTTTGAGACAGGGATTTGACGAGCAGTACTTC.

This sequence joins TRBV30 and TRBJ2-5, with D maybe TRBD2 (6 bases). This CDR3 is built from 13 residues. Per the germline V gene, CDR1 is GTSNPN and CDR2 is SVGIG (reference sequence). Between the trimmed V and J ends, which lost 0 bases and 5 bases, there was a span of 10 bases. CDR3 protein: CAWSVQAGETQYF. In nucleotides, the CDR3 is TGTGCCTGGAGTGTTCAGGCGGGGGAGACCCAGTACTTC.

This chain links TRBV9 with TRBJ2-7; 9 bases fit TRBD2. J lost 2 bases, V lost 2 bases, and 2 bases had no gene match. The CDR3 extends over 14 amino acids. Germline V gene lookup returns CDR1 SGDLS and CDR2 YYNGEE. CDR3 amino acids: CASSVAGGPYEQYF. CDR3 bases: TGTGCCAGCAGCGTGGCGGGGGGGCCCTACGAGCAGTACTTC.

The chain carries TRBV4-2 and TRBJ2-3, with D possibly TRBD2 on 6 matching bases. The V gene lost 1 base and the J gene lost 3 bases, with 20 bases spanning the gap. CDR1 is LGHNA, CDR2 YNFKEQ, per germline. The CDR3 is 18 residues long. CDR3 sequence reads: CASSQGTQRGTETDTQYF. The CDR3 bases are TGTGCCAGCAGCCAAGGTACCCAACGGGGGACTGAGACAGATACGCAGTATTTT.

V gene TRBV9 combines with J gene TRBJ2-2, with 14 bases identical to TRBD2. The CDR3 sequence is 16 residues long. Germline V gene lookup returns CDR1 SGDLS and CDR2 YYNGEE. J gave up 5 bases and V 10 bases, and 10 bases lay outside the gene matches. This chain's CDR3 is CARERTSGRNTGELFF. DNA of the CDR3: TGTGCCCGGGAGAGGACTAGCGGGAGGAATACCGGGGAGCTGTTTTTT.

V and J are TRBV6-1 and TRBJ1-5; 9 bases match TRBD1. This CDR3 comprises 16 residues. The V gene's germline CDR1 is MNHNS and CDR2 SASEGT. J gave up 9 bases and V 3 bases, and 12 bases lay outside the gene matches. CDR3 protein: CASSDDNRGRGRPQHF. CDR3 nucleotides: TGTGCCAGCAGTGATGACAACAGGGGGCGGGGGCGGCCCCAGCATTTT.

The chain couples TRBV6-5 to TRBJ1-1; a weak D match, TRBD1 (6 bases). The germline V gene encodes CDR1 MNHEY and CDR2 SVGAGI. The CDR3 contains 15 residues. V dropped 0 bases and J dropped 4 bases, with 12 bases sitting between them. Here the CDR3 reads CASSYSNRASTEAFF. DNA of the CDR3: TGTGCCAGCAGTTACTCGAACAGGGCTAGCACTGAAGCTTTCTTT.

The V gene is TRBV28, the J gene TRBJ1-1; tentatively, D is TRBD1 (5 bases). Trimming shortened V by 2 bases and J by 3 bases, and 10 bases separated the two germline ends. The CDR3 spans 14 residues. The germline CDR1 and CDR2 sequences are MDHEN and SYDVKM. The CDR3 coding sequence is TGTGCCAGCAGTTTAACTCAGGGTTACACTGAAGCTTTCTTT. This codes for CASSLTQGYTEAFF.

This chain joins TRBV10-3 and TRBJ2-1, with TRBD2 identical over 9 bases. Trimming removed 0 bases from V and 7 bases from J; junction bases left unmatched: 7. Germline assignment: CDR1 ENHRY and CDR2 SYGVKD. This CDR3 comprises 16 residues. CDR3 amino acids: CAISESGSGSGNEQFF. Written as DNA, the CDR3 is TGTGCCATCAGTGAGTCGGGTAGCGGGAGTGGTAATGAGCAGTTCTTC.

This CDR3 reads CASSYSLLPTNYEQYF. The CDR3 bases are TGTGCCAGCAGTTACTCCCTACTACCTACGAATTACGAGCAGTACTTC. The J gene is TRBJ2-7, the V gene TRBV6-6, with D unresolved. With 0 bases removed from V and 4 bases from J, the gap between germline ends came to 16 bases. CDR1 and CDR2 (germline): MNHNY, SVGAGI (reference sequence). The CDR3 is 16 amino acids.

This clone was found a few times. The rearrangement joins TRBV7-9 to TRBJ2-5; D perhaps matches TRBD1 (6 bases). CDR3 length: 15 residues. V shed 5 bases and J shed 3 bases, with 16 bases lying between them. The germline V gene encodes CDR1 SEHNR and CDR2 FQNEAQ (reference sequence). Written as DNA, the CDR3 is TGTGCCAGCAGCCCTCTCGGGACACCTAAAGAGACCCAGTACTTC. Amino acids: CASSPLGTPKETQYF.

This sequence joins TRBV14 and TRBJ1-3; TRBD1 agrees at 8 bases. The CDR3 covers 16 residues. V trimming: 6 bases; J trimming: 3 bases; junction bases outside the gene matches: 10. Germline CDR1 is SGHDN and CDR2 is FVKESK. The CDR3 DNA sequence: TGTGCCAGCAGTATCCCCTCCGGGACAGGTGGAAACACCATATATTTT. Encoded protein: CASSIPSGTGGNTIYF.

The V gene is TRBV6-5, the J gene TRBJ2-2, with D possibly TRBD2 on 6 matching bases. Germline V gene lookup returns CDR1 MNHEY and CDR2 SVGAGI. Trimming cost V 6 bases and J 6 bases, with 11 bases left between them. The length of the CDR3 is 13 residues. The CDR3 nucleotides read TGTGCCAGCAGAGGCCCGGGGGCCGGGGAGCTGTTTTTT. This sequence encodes CASRGPGAGELFF.